A single sample gave rise to the 10 T cell receptor beta chains below, sequenced in a study of OX40 agonist ivuxolimab in advanced cancers. Clones were read by immunoSEQ multiplex PCR, and TCRdb kept only the in-frame ones, dropping some. The sample consists of 66,000 or so clones, 82% of them appearing once. This material consisted of CD4+ or CD8+ T cells sorted from blood, taken in a trial of the OX40 agonist ivuxolimab. Receptor source: an adult with an advanced solid tumor such as melanoma, head and neck, liver or kidney cancer.

V is TRBV7-2 and J is TRBJ2-7; 11 nucleotides match TRBD2. V lost 1 base and J lost 2; bases outside the gene matches: 10. Germline V gives CDR1 SGHTA, CDR2 FQGNSA. This CDR3 spans 18 amino acids. This CDR3 reads CASSLVASGRSTPYEQYF. CDR3 nucleotide sequence: TGTGCCAGCAGCTTAGTGGCTAGCGGGAGGTCTACCCCCTACGAGCAGTACTTC.

This chain joins TRBV30 and TRBJ1-1; TRBD1 is a possible D gene (6 bases). The CDR3 is 15 residues long. CDR1 GTSNPN and CDR2 SVGIG come from the germline V gene (reference sequence). Trimming left V 0 bases short and J 1 base short, with 12 bases between. CDR3 residues: CAWSVNTGRNTEAFF. DNA for the CDR3: TGTGCCTGGAGTGTTAATACAGGGAGGAACACTGAAGCTTTCTTT.

This chain joins TRBV19 and TRBJ1-2; 7 bases are shared with TRBD1. CDR1 and CDR2 from the germline V gene are LNHDA and SQIVND (reference sequence). The trim removed 2 bases at V and 4 bases at J, leaving 7 bases unmatched. This CDR3 has 15 residues. DNA of the CDR3: TGTGCCAGTAGTATATCGACAGGGATAACCTATGGCTACACCTTC. This translates into CASSISTGITYGYTF.

V gene TRBV19 combines with J gene TRBJ1-2, with 10 nucleotides matching TRBD1. The V gene end was trimmed by 4 bases and the J gene end by 5 bases; junction bases not matched to a gene: 4. Germline CDR1 and CDR2: LNHDA and SQIVND (reference sequence). The CDR3 runs 14 residues. In nucleotides, the CDR3 is TGTGCCAGTAGTACACGACAGGGGGCGTATGGCTACACCTTC. This translates into CASSTRQGAYGYTF.

The chain combines TRBV18 with TRBJ2-7, with a weak D call TRBD2 (6 bases). V dropped 3 bases and J dropped 1 base, with 10 bases sitting between them. The CDR3 extends over 14 amino acids. The V gene's germline CDR1 is KGHSH and CDR2 LQKENI. The CDR3 nucleotides read TGTGCCAGCTCACCTATCGGGGGATCCTACGAGCAGTACTTC. Amino acids: CASSPIGGSYEQYF. Looking up the rest from reference TRBV18 and TRBJ2-7 gives the full variable domain: NAGVMQNPRHLVRRRGQEARLRCSPMKGHSHVYWYRQLPEEGLKFMVYLQKENIIDESGMPKERFSAEFPKEGPSILRIQQVVRGDSAAYFCASSPIGGSYEQYFGPGTRLTVT.

The V gene is TRBV4-2, the J gene TRBJ1-1; D is unresolved. This CDR3 has 13 amino acids. Germline values: CDR1 LGHNA, CDR2 YNFKEQ. Trimming stripped 5 bases from V and 6 bases from J, with 13 bases between. In DNA form, the CDR3 reads TGTGCCAGCAGCTCGCAGACGATCCCTGAAGCTTTCTTT. Translated: CASSSQTIPEAFF.

V usage is TRBV5-1 and J usage is TRBJ2-3; D might be TRBD1 (5 bases). The CDR3 covers 13 residues. Trimming removed 2 bases from V and 1 base from J, with 5 bases in between. Germline loops: CDR1 SGHRS, CDR2 YFSETQ. CDR3 in DNA: TGCGCCAGCAGCTTACAGGGCACAGATACGCAGTATTTT. Residues: CASSLQGTDTQYF. Drawing the rest from reference TRBV5-1 and TRBJ2-3, the complete variable domain is KAGVTQTPRYLIKTRGQQVTLSCSPISGHRSVSWYQQTPGQGLQFLFEYFSETQRNKGNFPGRFSGRQFSNSRSEMNVSTLELGDSALYLCASSLQGTDTQYFGPGTRLTVL.

This chain links TRBV2 with TRBJ2-5; no firm D call. Germline CDR1 is SNHLY and CDR2 is FYNNEI. CDR3 length: 13 amino acids. V was shortened by 7 bases and J by 6 bases, with 15 bases between the two germline ends. The CDR3 nucleotides are TGTGCCAGCAACCCCAGCCCCAACAAGACCCAGTACTTC. Its protein is CASNPSPNKTQYF.

The chain has TRBV2 and TRBJ2-5; the D is unclear. CDR1 is SNHLY, CDR2 FYNNEI, per germline. V gave up 8 bases and J gave up 1 base, with 11 bases separating them. The length of the CDR3 is 13 residues. DNA of the CDR3: TGTGCCAGCGAATCCCCTAGCCAAGAGACCCAGTACTTC. It is translated as CASESPSQETQYF.

J is TRBJ1-1 and V is TRBV19; D is ambiguous. The CDR3 length is 14 residues. Trimming pared 4 bases from V and 3 bases from J, leaving 12 bases between. Germline V gene data show CDR1 as LNHDA and CDR2 as SQIVND (reference sequence). The CDR3 DNA reads TGTGCCAGTAGTAGAACAGCTGGCGACACTGAAGCTTTCTTT. Translated: CASSRTAGDTEAFF.